Listed below are T cell receptor beta chains from one sample, sequenced in a study of immune cell composition in non-small cell lung cancer. Produced via immunoSEQ multiplex PCR; TCRdb's table is partial and in-frame only. The sample consists of 2,000 or so clones, over 60% of them appearing once. The sample consisted of non-adjacent lung tissue. The receptor set was obtained from a human donor with non-small cell lung cancer. Both conserved end residues are part of each CDR3. D genes are given only for firm matches. Expanded clones get a size class; other rows say once, few or many, or leave the size out.

D	J	V	size	CDR3	DNA
-	TRBJ1-6	TRBV5-4	-	CASSLVGSSYNSPLHF	TGTGCCAGCAGCTTGGTAGGGAGCTCCTATAATTCACCCCTCCACTTT
-	TRBJ2-7	TRBV27	-	CASSLTGLSSYEQYF	TGTGCCAGCAGTTTGACGGGATTAAGCTCCTACGAGCAGTACTTC
-	TRBJ2-2	TRBV4-1	-	CASSPETARNTGELFF	TGCGCCAGCAGCCCAGAGACAGCTAGGAACACCGGGGAGCTGTTTTTT
TRBD2	TRBJ2-3	TRBV7-3	-	CASSLGGLASDTQYF	TGTGCCAGCAGCTTGGGCGGACTAGCATCAGATACGCAGTATTTT
-	TRBJ2-3	TRBV7-8	-	CASSTPGPSRRDTDTQYF	TGTGCCAGCAGCACCCCCGGTCCGAGCAGGAGGGACACAGATACGCAGTATTTT
TRBD1	TRBJ2-5	TRBV6-1	-	CASSEQGAATLKYF	TGTGCCAGCAGTGAGCAGGGGGCCGCAACCCTTAAGTACTTC
-	TRBJ2-3	TRBV6-5	-	CASSLRLADTQYF	TGTGCCAGCAGCCTCCGACTAGCAGATACGCAGTATTTT
-	TRBJ2-7	TRBV18	-	CASSNAVYSYEQYF	TGTGCCAGCTCTAACGCGGTATACTCCTACGAGCAGTACTTC
-	TRBJ1-3	TRBV28	-	CASTPGGNSGNTIYF	TGTGCCAGCACCCCCGGGGGTAACTCTGGAAACACCATATATTTT
TRBD1	TRBJ2-5	TRBV5-6	-	CASSAPGQGGKTQYF	TGTGCCAGCAGCGCGCCCGGACAGGGTGGGAAGACCCAGTACTTC
-	TRBJ2-5	TRBV4-3	-	CASSQDKQTQYF	TGCGCCAGCAGCCAAGATAAGCAAACCCAGTACTTC
TRBD1	TRBJ2-1	TRBV6-1	few	CASTGTALNEQFF	TGTGCCAGCACCGGGACAGCCCTCAATGAGCAGTTCTTC
-	TRBJ2-1	TRBV7-2	-	CASSLDRGFEQFF	TGTGCCAGCAGCTTAGATCGGGGGTTTGAGCAGTTCTTC
TRBD2	TRBJ2-5	TRBV28	-	CASSRGTSGGGAQYF	TGTGCCAGCAGCCGAGGGACTAGCGGAGGCGGGGCCCAGTACTTC
-	TRBJ1-5	TRBV2	once	CASSELSLGSQPQHF	TGTGCCAGCAGTGAATTGTCTTTAGGGAGTCAGCCCCAGCATTTT
TRBD1	TRBJ2-5	TRBV5-6	-	CASSLERGQGAETQYF	TGTGCCAGCAGCTTGGAAAGAGGACAGGGGGCGGAGACCCAGTACTTC
TRBD1	TRBJ1-6	TRBV28	-	CASSFPGTVSPLHF	TGTGCCAGCAGTTTTCCCGGGACAGTCTCACCCCTCCACTTT
-	TRBJ2-5	TRBV5-1	-	CASSAQEIQETQYF	TGCGCCAGCAGCGCGCAGGAAATTCAAGAGACCCAGTACTTC
-	TRBJ2-3	TRBV4-1	-	CASSLLGTDTQYF	TGCGCCAGCAGCCTACTAGGCACAGATACGCAGTATTTT
TRBD1	TRBJ1-2	TRBV2	few	CASRAQGTNYGYTF	TGTGCCAGCAGGGCACAGGGGACTAACTATGGCTACACCTTC
TRBD1	TRBJ2-1	TRBV6-5	few	CASSLTGFGYNEQFF	TGTGCCAGCAGCCTGACAGGGTTCGGGTACAATGAGCAGTTCTTC
TRBD1	TRBJ2-2	TRBV5-1	-	CASSGQGATGELFF	TGCGCCAGCAGCGGGCAGGGGGCGACCGGGGAGCTGTTTTTT
-	TRBJ2-3	TRBV4-3	-	CASSQEWGADTQYF	TGCGCCAGCAGCCAAGAATGGGGCGCTGATACGCAGTATTTT
TRBD2	TRBJ2-3	TRBV19	-	CASSSFGTSAPDTQYF	TGTGCCAGTAGTTCTTTCGGGACTAGCGCCCCAGATACGCAGTATTTT
TRBD1	TRBJ1-2	TRBV27	large	CASSLKGQGVSGYTF	TGTGCCAGCAGTTTAAAGGGACAGGGGGTTTCTGGCTACACCTTC
-	TRBJ1-2	TRBV9	-	CASSVDPTGNYGYTF	TGTGCCAGCAGCGTAGATCCCACAGGGAACTATGGCTACACCTTC
TRBD1	TRBJ2-5	TRBV15	-	CATSRAPGQTETQYF	TGTGCCACCAGCAGAGCCCCGGGACAGACGGAGACCCAGTACTTC
-	TRBJ1-1	TRBV11-2	-	CASSWDASRGGEAFF	TGTGCCAGCAGCTGGGACGCCTCACGGGGGGGTGAAGCTTTCTTT
-	TRBJ1-1	TRBV6-6	-	CASSYSHKNTEAFF	TGTGCCAGCAGTTACAGTCACAAGAACACTGAAGCTTTCTTT
TRBD2	TRBJ2-1	TRBV4-3	-	CASSQDTSGSYNEQFF	TGCGCCAGCAGCCAAGACACTAGCGGGAGCTACAATGAGCAGTTCTTC
-	TRBJ2-3	TRBV5-1	-	CASSLGDSSDTQYF	TGCGCCAGCAGCTTGGGTGACAGCTCAGATACGCAGTATTTT
-	TRBJ1-2	TRBV9	-	CASSGSQGVKGYTF	TGTGCCAGCAGCGGCTCACAGGGAGTGAAGGGCTACACCTTC
TRBD2	TRBJ2-5	TRBV7-3	few	CASSVGTSGKETQYF	TGTGCCAGCAGCGTTGGGACTAGCGGGAAAGAGACCCAGTACTTC
TRBD2	TRBJ2-1	TRBV5-4	-	CASSLNTGGLAREQFF	TGTGCCAGCAGTCTAAACACGGGGGGTCTAGCTCGGGAGCAGTTCTTC
TRBD2	TRBJ2-3	TRBV5-1	few	CASSFGPAGGTDTQYF	TGCGCCAGCAGCTTCGGACCAGCGGGGGGCACAGATACGCAGTATTTT
-	TRBJ1-1	TRBV11-2	once	CASSIQGSVSLFTEAFF	TGTGCCAGCAGCATACAGGGCAGTGTATCTTTGTTCACTGAAGCTTTCTTT
TRBD1	TRBJ2-7	TRBV6-1	-	CASIGTGLHEQYF	TGTGCCAGCATCGGGACAGGGCTGCACGAGCAGTACTTC
-	TRBJ1-1	TRBV6-1	few	CARGEGTEAFF	TGTGCTCGCGGAGAGGGAACTGAAGCTTTCTTT
-	TRBJ1-1	TRBV11-2	-	CASSLGITEAFF	TGTGCCAGCAGCTTAGGTATCACTGAAGCTTTCTTT
-	TRBJ1-4	TRBV4-2	-	CASSLEITGKKLFF	TGTGCCAGCAGCCTAGAGATTACAGGGAAAAAACTGTTTTTT
TRBD1	TRBJ2-1	TRBV6-5	-	CASSYPRDRGNNEQFF	TGTGCCAGCAGTTACCCCCGGGACAGGGGTAACAATGAGCAGTTCTTC
-	TRBJ1-1	TRBV7-2	-	CASTFPGLGGEAFF	TGTGCCAGCACCTTCCCGGGGTTGGGGGGGGAAGCTTTCTTT
TRBD1	TRBJ1-3	TRBV7-9	-	CASRPRRDRDLAGNTIYF	TGTGCCAGCAGACCCAGGAGGGACAGGGATCTGGCTGGAAACACCATATATTTT
-	TRBJ1-5	TRBV5-4	-	CASSWGGPGSSNQPQHF	TGTGCCAGCAGCTGGGGGGGCCCAGGGTCAAGCAATCAGCCCCAGCATTTT
TRBD1	TRBJ1-5	TRBV19	once	CASTRTGVQPQHF	TGTGCCAGTACCAGGACAGGGGTTCAGCCCCAGCATTTT
-	TRBJ1-2	TRBV4-1	-	CASSQDGGFMVGYTF	TGCGCCAGCAGCCAAGATGGGGGGTTTATGGTCGGCTACACCTTC
TRBD1	TRBJ1-2	TRBV19	-	CASSRGRGDGYTF	TGTGCCAGTAGTAGAGGCAGGGGGGATGGCTACACCTTC
TRBD1	TRBJ2-7	TRBV11-2	few	CASTVDRGDYEQYF	TGTGCCAGCACCGTCGACAGGGGAGACTATGAGCAGTACTTC
TRBD1	TRBJ1-1	TRBV5-1	once	CASSQPGQAPPEAFF	TGCGCCAGCAGCCAACCGGGACAGGCACCCCCTGAAGCTTTCTTT
TRBD2	TRBJ2-7	TRBV5-1	-	CASSLEAGGGGEQYF	TGCGCCAGCAGCTTGGAAGCGGGAGGAGGAGGGGAGCAGTACTTC
-	TRBJ2-7	TRBV27	once	CASSLSAGIAYEQYF	TGTGCCAGCAGTTTATCGGCAGGGATCGCCTACGAGCAGTACTTC
-	TRBJ2-5	TRBV2	-	CASSRETQYF	TGTGCCAGCAGCCGAGAGACCCAGTACTTC
TRBD2	TRBJ2-1	TRBV11-3	-	CASSIAGGNEQFF	TGTGCCAGCAGCATTGCGGGGGGCAATGAGCAGTTCTTC
-	TRBJ2-3	TRBV5-5	-	CASSPEWGADTQYF	TGTGCCAGCAGCCCCGAATGGGGCGCAGATACGCAGTATTTT
TRBD1	TRBJ2-7	TRBV11-2	-	CASSPETGKTRYEQYF	TGTGCCAGCAGCCCCGAGACAGGGAAAACCCGCTACGAGCAGTACTTC
-	TRBJ2-1	TRBV10-3	-	CASRLAEYNEQFF	TGTGCCAGCAGATTAGCGGAGTACAATGAGCAGTTCTTC
-	TRBJ2-7	TRBV28	-	CASSSPAYEQYF	TGTGCCAGCAGTTCCCCCGCCTACGAGCAGTACTTC